This T cell receptor beta chain emerged from a study of cytomegalovirus exposure and HLA in healthy donors. Study in general: There were a few hundred genotyped donors. Of these, roughly 80% fell in the genetic ancestry cluster associated with self-reported Caucasian donors.

General study findings and limits: Listed as cytomegalovirus-associated were roughly 180 TCR beta chains.

This CDR3 is built from 13 residues. V lost 4 bases and J lost 5; bases outside the gene matches: 6. CDR1 SGHRS and CDR2 YFSETQ come from the germline V gene. PCR amplification relied on 60 Vbeta primers (plus 13 Jbeta primers). Profiling relied on immunoSEQ multiplex PCR, and the TCRdb table lists in-frame clones only, not all of them. The table records 150,000 or so clones, over 70% of them present only once. Points on this clone: What it binds is not known.

The rearrangement joins TRBV5-1 to TRBJ2-7, with 7 bases aligning to TRBD1. Specimen: PBMCs. The clonotype was recovered from a man in his fifties in good health and CMV-seropositive. In nucleotides, the CDR3 is TGCGCCAGCAGCCCCCAACAGGGGAACGAGCAGTACTTC. Translated: CASSPQQGNEQYF. Looking up the rest from reference TRBV5-1 and TRBJ2-7 gives the full variable domain: KAGVTQTPRYLIKTRGQQVTLSCSPISGHRSVSWYQQTPGQGLQFLFEYFSETQRNKGNFPGRFSGRQFSNSRSEMNVSTLELGDSALYLCASSPQQGNEQYFGPGTRLTVT.